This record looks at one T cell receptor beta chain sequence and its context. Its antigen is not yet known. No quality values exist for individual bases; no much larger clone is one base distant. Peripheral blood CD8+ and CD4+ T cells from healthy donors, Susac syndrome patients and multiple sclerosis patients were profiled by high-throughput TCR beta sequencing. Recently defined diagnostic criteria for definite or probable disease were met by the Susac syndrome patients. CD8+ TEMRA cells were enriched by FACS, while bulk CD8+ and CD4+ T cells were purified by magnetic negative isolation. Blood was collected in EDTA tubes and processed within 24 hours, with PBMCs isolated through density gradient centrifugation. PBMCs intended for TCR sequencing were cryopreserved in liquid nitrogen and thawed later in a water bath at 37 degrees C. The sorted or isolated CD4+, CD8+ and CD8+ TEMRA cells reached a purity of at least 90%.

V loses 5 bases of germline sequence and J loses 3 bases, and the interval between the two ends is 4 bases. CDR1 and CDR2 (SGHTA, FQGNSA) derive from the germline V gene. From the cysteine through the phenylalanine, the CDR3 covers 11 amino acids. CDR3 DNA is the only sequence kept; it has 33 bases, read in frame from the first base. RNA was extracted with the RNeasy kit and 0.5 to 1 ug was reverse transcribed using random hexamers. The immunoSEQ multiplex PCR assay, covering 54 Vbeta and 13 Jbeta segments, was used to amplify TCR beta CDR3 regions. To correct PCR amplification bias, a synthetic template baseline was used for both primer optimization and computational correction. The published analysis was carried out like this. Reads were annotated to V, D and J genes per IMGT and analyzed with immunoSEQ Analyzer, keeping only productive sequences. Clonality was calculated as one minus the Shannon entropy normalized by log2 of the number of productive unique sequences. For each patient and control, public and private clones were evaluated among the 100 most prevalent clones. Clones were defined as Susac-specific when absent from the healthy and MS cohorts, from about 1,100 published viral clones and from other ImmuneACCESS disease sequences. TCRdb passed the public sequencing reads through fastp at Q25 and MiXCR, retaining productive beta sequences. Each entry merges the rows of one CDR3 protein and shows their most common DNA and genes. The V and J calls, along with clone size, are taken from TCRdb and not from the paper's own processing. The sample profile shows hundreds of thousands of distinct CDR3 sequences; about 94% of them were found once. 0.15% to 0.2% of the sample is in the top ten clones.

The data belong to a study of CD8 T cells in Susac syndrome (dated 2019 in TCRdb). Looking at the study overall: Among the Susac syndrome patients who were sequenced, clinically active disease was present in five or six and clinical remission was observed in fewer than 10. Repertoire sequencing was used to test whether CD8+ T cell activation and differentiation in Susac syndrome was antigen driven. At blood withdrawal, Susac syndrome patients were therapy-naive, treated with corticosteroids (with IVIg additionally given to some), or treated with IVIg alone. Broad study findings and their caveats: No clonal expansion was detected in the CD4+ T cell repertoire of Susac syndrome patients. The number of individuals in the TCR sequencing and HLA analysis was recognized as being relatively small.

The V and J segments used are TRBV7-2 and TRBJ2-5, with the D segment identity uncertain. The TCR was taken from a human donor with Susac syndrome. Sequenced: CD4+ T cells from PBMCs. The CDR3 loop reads CASSRKETQYF. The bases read TGTGCCAGCAGCCGTAAAGAGACCCAGTACTTC.